This T cell receptor beta chain was observed in a study of shared clonotypes between healthy human individuals. The length of the CDR3 is 13 residues. Germline lookup yields CDR1 ENHRY and CDR2 SYGVKD. V dropped 0 bases and J dropped 7 bases, with 4 bases sitting between them. This clone was counted a few times. Each replicate PCR on the sorted subsets used around 200 ng DNA (around 30,000 T cell genomes). Measured with immunoSEQ multiplex PCR; TCRdb has only the in-frame clones, and not every one. Here the sample spans approximately 640,000 clones, more than 70% being singletons. The TCR sequence derives from a woman between 25 and 40 years old in good health. The rearrangement joins TRBV10-3 to TRBJ1-6; D uncertain. Input material: memory CD4+ T cells sorted from blood. Subset described: CD45RA-negative fraction. The DNA of the CDR3 is TGTGCCATCAGTGAGTCGCAAAATTCACCCCTCCACTTT. This encodes CAISESQNSPLHF.